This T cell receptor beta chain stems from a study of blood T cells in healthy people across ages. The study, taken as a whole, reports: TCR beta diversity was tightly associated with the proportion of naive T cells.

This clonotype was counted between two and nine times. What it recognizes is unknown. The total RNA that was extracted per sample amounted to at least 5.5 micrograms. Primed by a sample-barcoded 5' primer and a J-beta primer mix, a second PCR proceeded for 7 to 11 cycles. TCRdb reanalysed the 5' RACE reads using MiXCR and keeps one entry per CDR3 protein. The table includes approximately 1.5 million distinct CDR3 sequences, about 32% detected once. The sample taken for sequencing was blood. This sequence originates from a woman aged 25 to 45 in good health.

CDR3 coding DNA: TGTGCCAGCAGTCCCGGGGCGGGGGCGACCCTCTACAATGAGCAGTTCTTC. Translated, it gives CASSPGAGATLYNEQFF. The chain has TRBV6-2 or TRBV6-3 and TRBJ2-1, with TRBD2 as a possible D gene (7 bases). Germline CDR1 and CDR2: MNHEY and SVGEGT. V lost 5 bases and J lost 3, with 20 bases in between. The CDR3 extends over 17 amino acids.